The 12 T cell receptor beta chains listed next were all sequenced from one sample in a study of shared clonotypes between healthy human individuals. Sequencing used immunoSEQ multiplex PCR; TCRdb keeps in-frame clones, though not all of them. Counted here are around 2.3 million clones, 95% occurring once; the ten biggest clones make up roughly 0.13%. Sequencing was carried out using naive CD4+ T cells sorted from blood. Subset in this sample: CD45RA+ positively selected. These receptors all stem from a man in his late teens or twenties in good health.

The genes are TRBV28 and TRBJ1-4, with a tentative D call TRBD1 (5 bases). Germline V gene data show CDR1 as MDHEN and CDR2 as SYDVKM. This CDR3 contains 14 residues. V lost 5 bases and J 11 bases, leaving 18 bases between the germline ends. The CDR3 here is CASSHRDPPGKLFF. As DNA, the CDR3 is TGTGCCAGCAGTCACCGGGACCCGCCGGGGAAACTGTTTTTT.

The V gene is TRBV6-6, the J gene TRBJ1-2; D is unclear. The length of the CDR3 is 14 residues. CDR1 and CDR2 from the germline V gene are MNHNY and SVGAGI (reference sequence). Trimming cost V 6 bases and J 8 bases, with 19 bases left between them. The CDR3 bases are TGTGCCAGCAGCTTTGGCACCGGGATATACGGCTACACCTTC. It yields the protein CASSFGTGIYGYTF.

The chain links TRBV6-1 to TRBJ2-5; D is uncertain. V lost 2 bases to trimming and J lost 5 bases, with 12 bases between them. The CDR3 totals 14 residues. From germline, CDR1 is MNHNS and CDR2 SASEGT. CDR3 amino acids: CASSEIVVGETQYF. CDR3 sequence (DNA): TGTGCCAGCAGTGAAATTGTGGTGGGGGAGACCCAGTACTTC.

The chain joins TRBV5-6 to TRBJ1-5, with D hard to call. The length of the CDR3 is 13 residues. V was trimmed by 2 bases and J by 7 bases, leaving 10 bases between them. The germline V gene has CDR1 SGHDT and CDR2 YYEEEE. This CDR3 reads CASSFATGQPQHF. CDR3 nucleotide sequence: TGTGCCAGCAGCTTCGCGACGGGCCAGCCCCAGCATTTT.

Comment on this clone: Other DNA sequences in this sample translate to the same CDR3. V and J are TRBV2 and TRBJ2-7, with D unclear. The germline CDR1 and CDR2 sequences are SNHLY and FYNNEI. The CDR3 is 11 amino acids. Trimming left V 3 bases short and J 3 bases short, with 3 bases between. CDR3 DNA: TGTGCCAGCAGTGACTTCTACGAGCAGTACTTC. This translates into CASSDFYEQYF.

The gene calls are TRBV5-6 and TRBJ1-2; 9 bases are shared with TRBD1. Germline V CDR1 and CDR2: SGHDT, YYEEEE. V lost 3 bases, J lost 4 bases, and 7 bases stayed unmatched. This CDR3 is built from 15 residues. The DNA of the CDR3 is TGTGCCAGCAGCTGGGGACAGGGCTTTCTCTATGGCTACACCTTC. This translates into CASSWGQGFLYGYTF.

The rearrangement links TRBV7-3 to TRBJ2-2; the D gene is possibly TRBD2 (6 bases). CDR3 length: 14 residues. V was trimmed by 2 bases and J by 5 bases, leaving 9 bases between them. Germline V gene sequence: CDR1 SGHTA, CDR2 FQGTGA. Here the CDR3 DNA reads TGTGCCAGCAGCTTATCCCGGGGGACCGGGGAGCTGTTTTTT. Amino acids: CASSLSRGTGELFF.

The J gene is TRBJ2-2, the V gene TRBV18; 8 nucleotides align to TRBD1. Per germline, CDR1 KGHSH and CDR2 LQKENI. This CDR3 has 15 amino acids. V trimming: 4 bases; J trimming: 2 bases; junction bases outside the gene matches: 3. The DNA for the CDR3 is TGTGCCAGCTCACTGGACAGGGTCAACACCGGGGAGCTGTTTTTT. Encoded protein: CASSLDRVNTGELFF.

J is TRBJ1-1 and V is TRBV6-1; maybe TRBD1 (5 bases). The V end was cut by 6 bases, the J end by 6 bases, with 17 bases between. The CDR3 runs 14 residues. Looked up from germline, CDR1 is MNHNS and CDR2 is SASEGT. The CDR3 region is CASSSGAVGAEAFF. Written as DNA, the CDR3 is TGTGCCAGCAGCTCCGGGGCGGTGGGGGCTGAAGCTTTCTTT.

The rearrangement links TRBV10-3 to TRBJ1-2; maybe TRBD1 (6 bases). Trimming removed 10 bases at V and 4 bases at J, with 19 bases between. This CDR3 region has 14 residues. CDR1 is ENHRY and CDR2 is SYGVKD in the germline V gene. CDR3 bases: TGTGCCACCTGGAACCGGGACACCGTCTATGGCTACACCTTC. Residues: CATWNRDTVYGYTF.

This clone showed up just once. The V and J genes are TRBV7-9 and TRBJ1-3; D remains ambiguous. The germline CDR1 and CDR2 sequences are SEHNR and FQNEAQ (reference sequence). There are 13 residues in the CDR3. The V end was cut by 9 bases, the J end by 0 bases, with 9 bases between. CDR3 sequence: CASLRVSGNTIYF. In nucleotides, the CDR3 is TGTGCCAGTCTGCGGGTCTCTGGAAACACCATATATTTT.

The rearrangement uses TRBV18 and TRBJ2-1; perhaps D is TRBD1 or TRBD2 (5 bases each). CDR1 and CDR2 from the germline V gene are KGHSH and LQKENI. This CDR3 has 15 residues. The germline V and J ends were trimmed by 3 bases and 3 bases, with 12 bases remaining between them. The CDR3 DNA is TGTGCCAGCTCACCTACCGGGACGGTCTACAATGAGCAGTTCTTC. This sequence encodes CASSPTGTVYNEQFF. Together with reference TRBV18 and TRBJ2-1, the CDR3 gives the full variable domain: NAGVMQNPRHLVRRRGQEARLRCSPMKGHSHVYWYRQLPEEGLKFMVYLQKENIIDESGMPKERFSAEFPKEGPSILRIQQVVRGDSAAYFCASSPTGTVYNEQFFGPGTRLTVL.